What follows are 21 T cell receptor beta chains derived from one specimen sequenced in a study of CD8+CD57+ T cells in acquired aplastic anemia. The patients chosen for sequencing had shown expansion of CD8+CD57+ cells (detected by flow cytometry). Researchers used genomic DNA as the template to profile TCR beta VDJ and CDR3. TCRdb reprocessed the reads with MiXCR, giving one entry per CDR3 protein. The sample consists of about 290,000 distinct CDR3 sequences, under 60% of them appearing once. Material for sequencing was sorted CD4+, CD8+, or CD8+CD57+ T cells (not recorded which) from PBMCs. The source is a human donor with aplastic anemia.

This clonotype appeared once. The chain recombines TRBV25-1 with TRBJ1-1; 7 bases agree with TRBD1. Trimming took 7 bases from V and 3 from J; bases not matched to a gene: 5. The CDR3 runs 13 residues. Germline V gene lookup returns CDR1 MGHDK and CDR2 SYGVNS. The CDR3 sequence is CASTYRGDTEAFF. The CDR3 DNA is TGTGCCAGCACCTACAGGGGCGACACTGAAGCTTTCTTT.

This rearrangement joins TRBV2 to TRBJ2-2, with no clear D. Trimming shortened V by 1 base and J by 6 bases, and 15 bases separated the two germline ends. CDR1 SNHLY and CDR2 FYNNEI come from the germline V gene. CDR3 length equals 16 residues. The CDR3 DNA reads TGTGCCAGCAGTGAAGTGGGAAGCCCTAGGGCCGGGGAGCTGTTTTTT. This sequence encodes CASSEVGSPRAGELFF.

V gene TRBV10-3 combines with J gene TRBJ2-5; D remains unclear. Trimming removed 0 bases from V and 3 bases from J, with 8 bases in between. CDR1 ENHRY and CDR2 SYGVKD come from the germline V gene. CDR3 length: 14 amino acids. The CDR3 DNA sequence: TGTGCCATCAGTGAGTCGAAGGGTAAAGAGACCCAGTACTTC. It is translated as CAISESKGKETQYF.

The chain joins TRBV20-1 to TRBJ1-2, with D hard to call. Trimming left V 2 bases short and J 8 bases short, with 12 bases between. This CDR3 contains 12 residues. Germline assignment: CDR1 DFQATT and CDR2 SNEGSKA (reference sequence). For the CDR3, the DNA is TGCAGTGCTAGACGGCAGATGGAAGGCTACACCTTC. Its protein product is CSARRQMEGYTF.

The CDR3 region is CASSLDSQGSTGELFF. The CDR3 coding sequence is TGTGCCAGCAGCTTAGATTCTCAGGGTTCCACCGGGGAGCTGTTTTTT. The gene calls are TRBV7-2 and TRBJ2-2; possibly TRBD1 for D (5 bases). V lost 1 base, J lost 4 bases, and 13 bases lay in between. Germline V CDR1 and CDR2: SGHTA, FQGNSA. The CDR3 is 16 residues long.

The J gene is TRBJ1-4, the V gene TRBV24-1, with D possibly being TRBD1 (5 bases). In germline, CDR1 is KGHDR, CDR2 SFDVKD. This CDR3 spans 14 amino acids. The V end lost 12 bases, the J end lost 4 bases, and 17 bases lay between the germline ends. This CDR3 is CAHRKGVNNEKLFF. CDR3 DNA: TGTGCCCACAGGAAGGGCGTAAATAATGAAAAACTGTTTTTT.

This clonotype was seen only a few times. V gene TRBV20-1 combines with J gene TRBJ1-6, with TRBD1 matching over 9 bases. The V gene's germline CDR1 is DFQATT and CDR2 SNEGSKA (reference sequence). V dropped 6 bases and J dropped 9; count of bases not matched to a gene: 9. The CDR3 is 14 amino acids. CDR3 sequence reads: CSARRDRESSPLHF. In DNA form, the CDR3 reads TGCAGTGCCCGGCGGGACAGGGAGAGTTCACCCCTCCACTTT.

V is TRBV7-2 and J is TRBJ2-2; TRBD2 aligns across 10 bases. Germline CDR1 and CDR2: SGHTA and FQGNSA. V dropped 4 bases and J dropped 1; count of bases not matched to a gene: 6. The CDR3 contains 17 residues. Here the CDR3 reads CASSSSGGGWNTGELFF. The CDR3 DNA follows: TGTGCCAGCAGCTCGAGCGGGGGGGGATGGAACACCGGGGAGCTGTTTTTT.

This clonotype was counted once. The CDR3 DNA is TGCAGCATCTCTAGCGGGAGGAATGAGCAGTTCTTC. Residues: CSISSGRNEQFF. This rearrangement joins TRBV29-1 to TRBJ2-1; 11 bases match TRBD2. The CDR3 runs to 12 residues. The trim removed 8 bases at V and 7 bases at J, leaving 4 bases unmatched. Germline CDR1 is SQVTM and CDR2 is ANQGSEA.

This clonotype was seen repeatedly, ten times or more. The genes are TRBV3-1 and TRBJ2-7; TRBD1 might be the D (7 bases). Germline assignment: CDR1 LGHDT and CDR2 YNNKEL (reference sequence). The CDR3 has 17 amino acids. V was clipped by 4 bases and J by 2 bases, with 21 bases between them. The CDR3 coding sequence is TGTGCCAGCAGCCCCAGGGGGGCCGGCAGGGCAACCTACGAGCAGTACTTC. Residues: CASSPRGAGRATYEQYF.

The table lists this clonotype with a few counts. This chain connects TRBV10-3 to TRBJ1-6; 9 bases agree with TRBD1. V lost 5 bases and J lost 10; bases outside the gene matches: 9. This CDR3 region has 15 residues. Germline CDR1 and CDR2: ENHRY and SYGVKD. The CDR3 coding sequence is TGTGCCATCAGTCCAGTGGGACAGGGAAAATCACCCCTCCACTTT. Its protein product is CAISPVGQGKSPLHF.

As concerns this clonotype: At one end, the junction sequence differs from germline, possibly due to a read error. CDR3 DNA sequence: TGTGCCAGCACCTTAGGGTGCCGGGACTATGGCTACACCTTC. Translating it yields CASTLGCRDYGYTF. The chain carries TRBV7-7 and TRBJ1-2; D is uncertain. The CDR3 spans 14 residues. Germline assignment: CDR1 SSHAT and CDR2 FNYEAQ (reference sequence).

This clonotype was seen just once. CDR3 sequence: CSAPPPGQGNTEAFF. CDR3 DNA: TGCAGTGCCCCTCCCCCCGGACAGGGTAACACTGAAGCTTTCTTT. V and J are TRBV20-1 and TRBJ1-1, with 8 nucleotides matching TRBD1. Trimming took 6 bases from V and 2 from J; bases not matched to a gene: 11. There are 15 residues in the CDR3. Germline CDR1 reads DFQATT; CDR2 reads SNEGSKA (reference sequence).

This clonotype was counted once. The chain carries TRBV7-8 and TRBJ1-1, with no clear D. Germline CDR1 and CDR2: SGHVS and FQNEAQ. CDR3 size: 14 residues. V gave up 5 bases and J gave up 5 bases, with 15 bases separating them. In nucleotides, the CDR3 is TGTGCCAGCAGCCCCGCGCGGGAGACTACTGAAGCTTTCTTT. This sequence encodes CASSPARETTEAFF. Supplemented by reference TRBV7-8 and TRBJ1-1, the full variable domain reads GAGVSQSPRYKVAKRGQDVALRCDPISGHVSLFWYQQALGQGPEFLTYFQNEAQLDKSGLPSDRFFAERPEGSVSTLKIQRTQQEDSAVYLCASSPARETTEAFFGQGTRLTVV.

The chain has TRBV5-1 and TRBJ1-1; D unclear. CDR3 length: 14 residues. V was pared by 2 bases and J by 1 base, with 9 bases between. The germline CDR1 and CDR2 sequences are SGHRS and YFSETQ. This CDR3 is CASSFHSENTEAFF. DNA of the CDR3: TGCGCCAGCAGCTTCCACAGTGAGAACACTGAAGCTTTCTTT.

This chain joins TRBV29-1 and TRBJ2-3, with TRBD1 matching 9 bases. V gave up 1 base and J gave up 3 bases; unmatched junction bases: 5. The germline CDR1 and CDR2 sequences are SQVTM and ANQGSEA. There are 15 residues in the CDR3. The CDR3 loop reads CSVEAPDRGTDTQYF. In DNA, the CDR3 is TGCAGCGTTGAAGCTCCGGACAGGGGAACAGATACGCAGTATTTT.

The rearrangement links TRBV7-9 to TRBJ1-4; perhaps TRBD1 as D (5 bases). CDR1 is SEHNR, CDR2 FQNEAQ, per germline (reference sequence). The CDR3 is made up of 14 amino acids. V was shortened by 3 bases and J by 4 bases, with 9 bases between the two germline ends. Written as DNA, the CDR3 is TGTGCCAGCAGCTTCTTCCAGGGTAATGAAAAACTGTTTTTT. Translating gives CASSFFQGNEKLFF.

The chain links TRBV24-1 to TRBJ1-6; 8 bases are a match to TRBD1. Germline CDR1 is KGHDR and CDR2 is SFDVKD. CDR3 size: 16 residues. After removal of 6 bases from V and 8 bases from J, the junction contained 11 bases not matched to a gene. The CDR3 protein is CATSPRAGTGDSPLHF. The CDR3 bases are TGTGCCACCAGTCCTCGAGCCGGGACAGGAGATTCACCCCTCCACTTT.

This clonotype was recorded many times. The chain couples TRBV7-9 to TRBJ2-7, with D uncertain. V was pared by 3 bases and J by 6 bases, with 9 bases between. Germline V lookup: CDR1 SEHNR, CDR2 FQNEAQ (reference sequence). The CDR3 loop spans 12 amino acids. CDR3 region: CASSFSRSEQYF. Written as DNA, the CDR3 is TGTGCCAGCAGCTTCTCAAGAAGCGAGCAGTACTTC.

There are a few counts of this clonotype. V gene TRBV18 combines with J gene TRBJ2-5, with 8 bases aligning to TRBD1. The CDR3 is 17 residues long. The V gene end was trimmed by 2 bases and the J gene end by 5 bases; junction bases not matched to a gene: 13. The V gene's germline CDR1 is KGHSH and CDR2 LQKENI. CDR3 residues: CASSPSWGAGDRETQYF. In nucleotides, the CDR3 is TGTGCCAGCTCACCAAGTTGGGGTGCAGGGGACAGGGAGACCCAGTACTTC. Full variable domain (remainder filled in from reference TRBV18 and TRBJ2-5): NAGVMQNPRHLVRRRGQEARLRCSPMKGHSHVYWYRQLPEEGLKFMVYLQKENIIDESGMPKERFSAEFPKEGPSILRIQQVVRGDSAAYFCASSPSWGAGDRETQYFGPGTRLLVL.

This clonotype was seen repeatedly, ten times or more. The chain links TRBV29-1 to TRBJ1-3; D is ambiguous. This CDR3 has 13 residues. Germline V lookup: CDR1 SQVTM, CDR2 ANQGSEA. V lost 4 bases to trimming and J lost 0 bases, with 7 bases between them. As DNA, the CDR3 is TGCAGCGTTGCAAGATACTCTGGAAACACCATATATTTT. Protein: CSVARYSGNTIYF. Combining the CDR3 with reference TRBV29-1 and TRBJ1-3 gives the whole variable domain SAVISQKPSRDICQRGTSLTIQCQVDSQVTMMFWYRQQPGQSLTLIATANQGSEATYESGFVIDKFPISRPNLTFSTLTVSNMSPEDSSIYLCSVARYSGNTIYFGEGSWLTVV.